The present TCR beta chain was sequenced within a study of cytomegalovirus exposure and HLA in healthy donors. CDR3 length equals 18 residues. Germline CDR1 SGDLS, CDR2 YYNGEE. V dropped 1 base and J dropped 0; count of bases not matched to a gene: 7. PCR primers comprised 60 Vbeta and 13 Jbeta primers. Assay: immunoSEQ multiplex PCR; the TCRdb copy retains only in-frame clones and omits some. The table shows about 110,000 clones, with over 70% occurring only once. Specimen: PBMCs. The sequence was obtained from a boy younger than 18 in good health and CMV-seronegative. The chain recombines TRBV9 with TRBJ1-2; 12 bases are a match to TRBD1. The CDR3 reads CASSVFGTGGSANYGYTF. The CDR3 DNA reads TGTGCCAGCAGCGTATTCGGGACAGGGGGCTCCGCTAACTATGGCTACACCTTC.